The 24 T cell receptor beta chains below were found in one sample sequenced in a study of identifying expanded T cells in peripheral blood. This table comes from immunoSEQ multiplex PCR, and its TCRdb copy is limited to in-frame clones, with some not included. The sample records around 100,000 clones, over 70% being singletons. Sequencing was carried out using blood. These TCRs come from a person aged 18 to 75 in good health.

CDR3 sequence reads: CASSSAAGGFTGELFF. CDR3 in DNA: TGCGCCAGCAGCAGCGCGGCAGGGGGCTTCACCGGGGAGCTGTTTTTT. This rearrangement joins TRBV5-1 to TRBJ2-2, with 8 bases matching TRBD1. In germline, CDR1 is SGHRS, CDR2 YFSETQ. The V gene end was trimmed by 4 bases and the J gene end by 4 bases; junction bases not matched to a gene: 9. This CDR3 has 16 residues.

The V call is TRBV7-9, the J call TRBJ1-5, with 9 bases identical to TRBD1. V dropped 7 bases and J dropped 5; count of bases not matched to a gene: 12. The CDR3 contains 16 residues. Germline CDR1 and CDR2: SEHNR and FQNEAQ (reference sequence). In DNA form, the CDR3 reads TGTGCCAGCAACCCTGCGCCCCGGGACAGGGATCAGCCCCAGCATTTT. Amino acid sequence: CASNPAPRDRDQPQHF. The full variable domain, its missing parts supplied by reference TRBV7-9 and TRBJ1-5, is DTGVSQNPRHKITKRGQNVTFRCDPISEHNRLYWYRQTLGQGPEFLTYFQNEAQLEKSRLLSDRFSAERPKGSFSTLEIQRTEQGDSAMYLCASNPAPRDRDQPQHFGDGTRLSIL.

This clone was detected only a few times. This chain uses TRBV27 with TRBJ2-5; 12 nucleotides align to TRBD2. After removal of 5 bases from V and 4 bases from J, the junction contained 5 bases not matched to a gene. Germline values: CDR1 MNHEY, CDR2 SMNVEV (reference sequence). This CDR3 comprises 15 residues. The CDR3 sequence is CASSASGGDLETQYF. The CDR3 DNA sequence: TGTGCCAGCAGTGCTAGCGGGGGGGATTTAGAGACCCAGTACTTC.

The chain employs TRBV19 and TRBJ1-5; 9 bases are shared with TRBD1. J was trimmed by 11 bases and V by 4 bases; bases with no gene match: 3. The CDR3 has 12 amino acids. Looked up from germline, CDR1 is LNHDA and CDR2 is SQIVND (reference sequence). DNA for the CDR3: TGTGCCAGTAGTACCCGGGACAGGGCCCAGCATTTT. It translates to CASSTRDRAQHF. The variable domain in full, with the rest retrieved from reference TRBV19 and TRBJ1-5, is DGGITQSPKYLFRKEGQNVTLSCEQNLNHDAMYWYRQDPGQGLRLIYYSQIVNDFQKGDIAEGYSVSREKKESFPLTVTSAQKNPTAFYLCASSTRDRAQHFGDGTRLSIL.

This clone was observed a single time. The chain links TRBV9 to TRBJ2-7; D possibly corresponds to TRBD2 (6 bases). Between the trimmed V and J ends, which lost 2 bases and 6 bases, there was a span of 21 bases. The CDR3 spans 16 residues. Germline V CDR1 and CDR2: SGDLS, YYNGEE. The CDR3 loop reads CASSVGTRAGGSEQYF. Here the CDR3 DNA reads TGTGCCAGCAGCGTGGGAACGCGGGCCGGAGGGAGCGAGCAGTACTTC.

The chain uses TRBV6-5 and TRBJ2-1, with D possibly being TRBD1 (5 bases). The germline CDR1 and CDR2 sequences are MNHEY and SVGAGI. Trimming took 6 bases from V and 1 from J, leaving 13 bases between them. The CDR3 is made up of 15 amino acids. This CDR3 is CASSPFQGSYNEQFF. In nucleotides, the CDR3 is TGTGCCAGCAGCCCGTTTCAGGGATCCTACAATGAGCAGTTCTTC.

The chain combines TRBV7-8 with TRBJ1-6; 7 bases line up with TRBD1. Trimming at V came to 5 bases and at J to 3 bases, leaving 4 bases not matched to a gene. Germline CDR1 is SGHVS and CDR2 is FQNEAQ. This CDR3 has 15 residues. CDR3 in DNA: TGTGCCAGCAGCCCCGGGACAGACTATAATTCACCCCTCCACTTT. Protein: CASSPGTDYNSPLHF.

The rearrangement links TRBV30 to TRBJ2-7; no clear D gene. The germline V gene has CDR1 GTSNPN and CDR2 SVGIG (reference sequence). This CDR3 contains 15 residues. V lost 4 bases and J lost 1, with 17 bases in between. In nucleotides, the CDR3 is TGTGCCTGGACCCCCCCTCAGCGCCGTTCCTACGAGCAGTACTTC. It is translated as CAWTPPQRRSYEQYF. The variable domain in full, with the rest retrieved from reference TRBV30 and TRBJ2-7, is SQTIHQWPATLVQPVGSPLSLECTVEGTSNPNLYWYRQAAGRGLQLLFYSVGIGQISSEVPQNLSASRPQDRQFILSSKKLLLSDSGFYLCAWTPPQRRSYEQYFGPGTRLTVT.

This clone was counted once. The chain carries TRBV15 and TRBJ2-1; tentatively, D is TRBD2 (7 bases). Trimming took off 0 bases at V and 7 bases at J, with 16 bases between the two ends. This CDR3 comprises 16 residues. Germline CDR1 is LNHNV and CDR2 is YYDKDF (reference sequence). The CDR3 loop reads CATSRDGGALRNEQFF. The CDR3 nucleotides read TGTGCCACCAGCAGAGATGGGGGGGCCCTACGGAATGAGCAGTTCTTC. Filled out from reference TRBV15 and TRBJ2-1, the complete variable domain reads DAMVIQNPRYQVTQFGKPVTLSCSQTLNHNVMYWYQQKSSQAPKLLFHYYDKDFNNEADTPDNFQSRRPNTSFCFLDIRSPGLGDTAMYLCATSRDGGALRNEQFFGPGTRLTVL.

The J gene is TRBJ2-1, the V gene TRBV19, with TRBD1 matching 9 bases. CDR1 and CDR2 from the germline V gene are LNHDA and SQIVND (reference sequence). V shed 10 bases and J 7 bases; nucleotides not matched to a gene: 11. The CDR3 contains 14 residues. CDR3 coding DNA: TGTGCCACCTCACAGGGGGCAAGAGCAAATGAGCAGTTCTTC. It yields the protein CATSQGARANEQFF.

This chain uses TRBV30 with TRBJ1-3, with D perhaps TRBD1 (5 bases). Deletions cut 0 bases from V and 5 bases from J, with 14 bases between. This CDR3 comprises 15 residues. Germline values: CDR1 GTSNPN, CDR2 SVGIG (reference sequence). CDR3 residues: CAWSVRGVDRNTIYF. DNA for the CDR3: TGTGCCTGGAGTGTACGAGGGGTTGATAGAAACACCATATATTTT.

The genes are TRBV5-4 and TRBJ2-7; 13 bases map to TRBD2. CDR3 length equals 15 residues. Unmatched junction bases numbered 5, after V lost 4 bases and J lost 4 bases. CDR1 and CDR2 from the germline V gene are SGHNT and YYREEE (reference sequence). CDR3 in amino acids: CASSRTSGRTYEQYF. Here the CDR3 DNA reads TGTGCCAGCAGCAGGACTAGCGGGAGAACTTACGAGCAGTACTTC.

V gene TRBV7-2 combines with J gene TRBJ1-2; 7 nucleotides match TRBD1. Losses at the gene ends were 4 bases for V and 1 base for J; bases not matched to a gene: 3. This CDR3 contains 14 residues. Per germline, CDR1 SGHTA and CDR2 FQGNSA. CDR3 residues: CASSSGQINYGYTF. The CDR3 nucleotides read TGTGCCAGCAGCTCGGGACAGATTAACTATGGCTACACCTTC.

V usage is TRBV30 and J usage is TRBJ1-6; the D gene is possibly TRBD1 (6 bases). CDR1 is GTSNPN and CDR2 is SVGIG in the germline V gene (reference sequence). The CDR3 covers 13 residues. V lost 2 bases, J lost 7 bases, and 9 bases lay in between. The CDR3 DNA sequence: TGTGCCTGGAGTCGGACAGCGAATTCACCCCTCCACTTT. Translated, it gives CAWSRTANSPLHF. Based on the CDR3 plus reference TRBV30 and TRBJ1-6, the full variable domain is SQTIHQWPATLVQPVGSPLSLECTVEGTSNPNLYWYRQAAGRGLQLLFYSVGIGQISSEVPQNLSASRPQDRQFILSSKKLLLSDSGFYLCAWSRTANSPLHFGNGTRLTVT.

The V call is TRBV5-4, the J call TRBJ1-5; D uncertain. Germline loops: CDR1 SGHNT, CDR2 YYREEE (reference sequence). This CDR3 has 13 residues. V lost 0 bases, J lost 7 bases, and 8 bases lay in between. The CDR3 loop is CASSLGTEQPQHF. Here the CDR3 DNA reads TGTGCCAGCAGCTTGGGCACAGAGCAGCCCCAGCATTTT.

The chain is built from TRBV29-1 and TRBJ1-1; D is uncertain. The V gene's germline CDR1 is SQVTM and CDR2 ANQGSEA. Trimming took 4 bases from V and 0 from J, leaving 18 bases between them. This CDR3 is built from 16 residues. The CDR3 sequence: CSVAPLGGSMNTEAFF. CDR3 coding DNA: TGCAGCGTTGCCCCCCTCGGAGGGTCCATGAACACTGAAGCTTTCTTT.

The rearrangement links TRBV18 to TRBJ1-2; D perhaps matches TRBD1 (5 bases). The CDR3 spans 17 residues. Germline assignment: CDR1 KGHSH and CDR2 LQKENI. V dropped 6 bases and J dropped 3 bases, with 23 bases sitting between them. For the CDR3, the DNA is TGTGCCAGCTCTGTTACCGGGACCCCAGCGGGGGACTATGGCTACACCTTC. The encoded protein is CASSVTGTPAGDYGYTF.

The CDR3 coding sequence is TGTGCCAGCAGCTCCGTCTTACAGGGTTCTGGAAACACCATATATTTT. Amino acid sequence: CASSSVLQGSGNTIYF. The chain joins TRBV6-6 to TRBJ1-3; a weak D match, TRBD1 (6 bases). The CDR3 sequence is 16 residues long. The germline gives CDR1 MNHNY, CDR2 SVGAGI (reference sequence). The V end was cut by 6 bases, the J end by 1 base, with 16 bases between.

The DNA of the CDR3 is TGTGCCAGCACCTCCGAACCGGCCAGGGCCTCAGGCTACACCTTC. Its protein is CASTSEPARASGYTF. The rearrangement links TRBV6-1 to TRBJ1-2; possibly TRBD1 for D (5 bases). The CDR3 loop spans 15 amino acids. In germline, CDR1 is MNHNS, CDR2 SASEGT. Between the trimmed V and J ends, which lost 7 bases and 8 bases, there was a span of 23 bases.

The rearrangement uses TRBV11-2 and TRBJ2-1; 9 bases map to TRBD2. The CDR3 spans 18 residues. Germline-derived CDR1 and CDR2 are SGHAT and FQNNGV. V shed 4 bases and J 5 bases; nucleotides not matched to a gene: 15. In DNA, the CDR3 is TGTGCCAGCAGCTCCCAGCCGCTAGGGGCGGGAGGGGACAATGAGCAGTTCTTC. Translating it yields CASSSQPLGAGGDNEQFF.

This clone has only one observation. The chain has TRBV27 and TRBJ1-5; D is perhaps TRBD1 (5 bases). The CDR3 length is 13 residues. With 4 bases removed from V and 1 base from J, the gap between germline ends came to 5 bases. From germline, CDR1 is MNHEY and CDR2 SMNVEV (reference sequence). In DNA form, the CDR3 reads TGTGCCAGCAGTTGGGACAGCAATCAGCCCCAGCATTTT. As protein: CASSWDSNQPQHF.

The chain uses TRBV4-1 and TRBJ1-2, with TRBD1 matching 11 bases. This CDR3 has 18 amino acids. CDR1 and CDR2 from the germline V gene are MGHRA and YSYEKL. Trimming at V came to 4 bases and at J to 3 bases, leaving 13 bases not matched to a gene. The CDR3 bases are TGCGCCAGCAGCCCCCCACTGGGACAGGGGGTTTTGCACTATGGCTACACCTTC. Residues: CASSPPLGQGVLHYGYTF.

CDR3 sequence reads: CASSSGAGTLWWEQYF. CDR3 coding DNA: TGCGCCAGCAGCTCTGGAGCGGGGACCCTCTGGTGGGAGCAGTACTTC. V and J are TRBV5-1 and TRBJ2-7; TRBD2 aligns across 7 bases. Germline-derived CDR1 and CDR2 are SGHRS and YFSETQ. J gave up 7 bases and V 3 bases, and 16 bases lay outside the gene matches. The CDR3 is made up of 16 amino acids.

This chain connects TRBV18 to TRBJ2-7; a possible D gene is TRBD1 (6 bases). The germline V gene encodes CDR1 KGHSH and CDR2 LQKENI. V was shortened by 0 bases and J by 2 bases, with 26 bases between the two germline ends. There are 20 residues in the CDR3. The CDR3 nucleotides read TGTGCCAGCTCACCACCAAAGACCGTCAAGACAGGAACCCCACCCTACGAGCAGTACTTC. Translating it yields CASSPPKTVKTGTPPYEQYF. The variable domain in full, with the rest retrieved from reference TRBV18 and TRBJ2-7, is NAGVMQNPRHLVRRRGQEARLRCSPMKGHSHVYWYRQLPEEGLKFMVYLQKENIIDESGMPKERFSAEFPKEGPSILRIQQVVRGDSAAYFCASSPPKTVKTGTPPYEQYFGPGTRLTVT.